This T cell receptor (beta chain) was identified during a study of T cells in Graves' hyperthyroidism and ophthalmopathy (dated by TCRdb to between 2018 and 2021). Describing the broader study: Peripheral blood was collected at initial diagnosis, before any treatment. The study also compared thyroid tissue and blood T-cell repertoires from about six Graves' hyperthyroidism patients. The paper reports TCR Vbeta CDR3 sequencing of 140 or so peripheral blood samples: around 45 ophthalmopathy, 70 to 85 hyperthyroidism and around 17 progressor patients. To identify distinguishing TCR V-J signatures, a discovery cohort of about 100 patients was used, comprising 43 with Graves' ophthalmopathy and about 59 with stable Graves' hyperthyroidism. For training and testing, the roughly 100 patients in the discovery cohort were randomly divided in a 7:3 ratio. Prospective prediction of ophthalmopathy was tested in an independent validation cohort consisting of about 20 hyperthyroidism patients and around 16 patients who later progressed to ophthalmopathy. Once sampling was done, hyperthyroidism patients were given methimazole at a starting dose of 30 mg daily, whereas ophthalmopathy patients were given high-dose intravenous methylprednisolone. General findings and caveats noted by the study authors: In validation, the model predicted progression to ophthalmopathy with 65% to 71% sensitivity and 72% to 75% specificity, a median of 6.5 months before onset. Sample size was not statistically predetermined, and investigators were not blinded to group allocation. A 13 V-J signature model separated ophthalmopathy from stable hyperthyroidism, with about 88% sensitivity and roughly 82% specificity in cross-validation and 80%/75% in testing. Blood samples also contained most of the expanded thyroid clonotypes (frequency above 0.001), which suggests that blood repertoires may reflect thyroid immune responses.

Moderately to severely active disease, a Clinical Activity Score of at least 3, a NOSPECS grade of at least 4, and a duration under 3 months were present in ophthalmopathy patients. The study excluded patients with uncontrolled infections, other autoimmune diseases, pregnancy or lactation. Diagnoses were established on the basis of clinical symptoms, serum thyroxine and TRAb, thyroid ultrasound, and orbital computed tomography. PBMCs were separated from 10 ml of fresh peripheral blood using Ficoll-Paque density gradient centrifugation. Total RNA was extracted using Trizol reagent, and RNA quality was assessed on an Agilent 2100 Bioanalyzer. TCR beta CDR3 regions were amplified from RNA transcripts. A first-round RT-PCR of the TCR CDR3 used the HTBI primer set with the Qiagen OneStep RT-PCR kit. A second multiplex PCR round built the libraries, followed by size selection and purification. Sequencing of the libraries was done on an Illumina HiSeq2000 using paired-end 100 bp reads. The authors' pipeline ran thus. Raw data were processed with SOAPnuke, discarding reads with adapters, uncalled bases, mean Phred below 15, or no exact constant-primer or identifier match. High-quality paired reads were merged using COPE v1.2.5, and each unique nucleotide sequence was defined as a clonotype. Clonotypes were aligned to IMGT TRBV, TRBD and TRBJ reference segments using MiTCR v1.1. The analysis was restricted to V-J combinations with a frequency above 0.0001, which together covered 99% to 99.2% of the repertoires. The TCS score was defined as the ratio of F50 (clonal expansion) to E x V (chaos), calculated using BLOSUM62-based TCRdist between CDR3 peptides within each V-J. Welch's t-statistics and random forest reduced 500 to 550 V-J features to roughly 13, which were used in a naive Bayes classifier (R e1071). TCRdb reworked the public reads: Q25 trimming with fastp, MiXCR clone assembly, productive beta chains retained. Each CDR3 protein gets just one entry, which takes the most common genes and DNA from the rows behind it. TCRdb assigned the V and J calls; the authors' analysis was not used. This sample has more than 350,000 distinct CDR3 sequences in its table, and roughly 15% of those were observed once. The ten largest clones take up roughly a fifth of the sample.

The table lists this clonotype with many counts. This receptor's antigen is unknown. No much larger clone exists at a distance of one base, and base qualities are not known. What was sequenced was blood. The receptor was derived from a woman aged 55-70 years with Graves' ophthalmopathy.

DNA sequence: TGTGCCAGCAGTCCTACAGGGGGAGACACTGAAGCTTTCTTT. Its protein reads: CASSPTGGDTEAFF. The sequence joins TRBV6-1 to TRBJ1-1, and 8 bases in between align with TRBD1. After removal of 5 bases from V and 3 bases from J, the junction retains 5 bases not matched to a gene. The CDR3 has 14 amino acids, counting the end cysteine and phenylalanine. This entry keeps only the CDR3 DNA: 42 bases, framed from base 1. The germline V gene provides CDR1 MNHNS and CDR2 SASEGT.